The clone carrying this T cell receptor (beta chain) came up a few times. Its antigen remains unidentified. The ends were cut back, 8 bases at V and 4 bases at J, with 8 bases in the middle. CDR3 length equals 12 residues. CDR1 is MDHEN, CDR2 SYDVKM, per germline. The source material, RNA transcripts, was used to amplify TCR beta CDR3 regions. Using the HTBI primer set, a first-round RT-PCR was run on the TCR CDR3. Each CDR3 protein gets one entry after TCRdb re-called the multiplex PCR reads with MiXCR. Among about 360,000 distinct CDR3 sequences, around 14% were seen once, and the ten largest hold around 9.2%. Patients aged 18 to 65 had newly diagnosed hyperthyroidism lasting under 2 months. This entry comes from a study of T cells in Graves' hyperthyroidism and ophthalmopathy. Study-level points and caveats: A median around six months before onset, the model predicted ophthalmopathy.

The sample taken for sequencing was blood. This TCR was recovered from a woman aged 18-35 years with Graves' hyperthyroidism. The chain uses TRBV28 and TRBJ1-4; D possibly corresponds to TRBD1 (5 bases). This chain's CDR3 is CASGAVNEKLFF. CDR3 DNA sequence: TGTGCCAGCGGGGCAGTTAATGAAAAACTGTTTTTT.